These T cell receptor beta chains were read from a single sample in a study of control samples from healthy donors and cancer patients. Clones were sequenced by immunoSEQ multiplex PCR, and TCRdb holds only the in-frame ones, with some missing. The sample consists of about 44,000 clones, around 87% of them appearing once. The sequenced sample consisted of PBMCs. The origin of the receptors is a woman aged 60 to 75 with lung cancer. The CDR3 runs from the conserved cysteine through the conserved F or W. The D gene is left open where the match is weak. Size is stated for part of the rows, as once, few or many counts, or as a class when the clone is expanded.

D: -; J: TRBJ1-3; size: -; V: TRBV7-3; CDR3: CASSLGAAGAGNTIYF; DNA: TGTGCCAGCAGCTTAGGGGCGGCGGGAGCTGGAAACACCATATATTTT
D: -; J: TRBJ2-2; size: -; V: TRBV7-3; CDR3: CASSQRRGEDGELFF; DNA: TGTGCCAGCAGCCAACGAAGGGGGGAGGACGGGGAGCTGTTTTTT
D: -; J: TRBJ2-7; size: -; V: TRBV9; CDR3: CASSVGQGDEQYF; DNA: TGTGCCAGCAGCGTAGGGCAAGGGGACGAGCAGTACTTC
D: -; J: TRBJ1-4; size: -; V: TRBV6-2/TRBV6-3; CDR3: CASSSPGGGEKLFF; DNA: TGTGCCAGCAGTTCCCCCGGTGGAGGAGAAAAACTGTTTTTT
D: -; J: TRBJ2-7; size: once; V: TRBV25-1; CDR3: CASRGGGAYEQYF; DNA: TGTGCCAGCAGGGGAGGCGGTGCCTACGAGCAGTACTTC
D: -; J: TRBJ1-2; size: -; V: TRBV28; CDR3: CASSQIGAQSYGYTF; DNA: TGTGCCAGCAGTCAGATAGGGGCTCAATCCTATGGCTACACCTTC
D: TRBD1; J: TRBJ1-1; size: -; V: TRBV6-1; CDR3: CASSEDRDRGPTEAFF; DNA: TGTGCCAGCAGTGAAGACCGGGACAGGGGGCCCACTGAAGCTTTCTTT
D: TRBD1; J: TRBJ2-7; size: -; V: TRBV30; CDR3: CAWTSPRGRTGTYEQYF; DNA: TGTGCCTGGACCTCTCCCAGGGGGCGAACCGGGACCTACGAGCAGTACTTC
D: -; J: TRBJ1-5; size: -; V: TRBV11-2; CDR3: CASSLGGTGQPQHF; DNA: TGTGCCAGCAGCTTGGGCGGGACGGGACAGCCCCAGCATTTT
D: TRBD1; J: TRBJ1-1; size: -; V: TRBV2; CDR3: CASSADRGETEAFF; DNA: TGTGCCAGCAGTGCAGACAGGGGGGAAACTGAAGCTTTCTTT
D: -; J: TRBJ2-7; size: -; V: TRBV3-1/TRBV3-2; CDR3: CASSQGTSVNYEQYF; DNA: TGTGCCAGCAGCCAAGGGACCAGCGTAAACTACGAGCAGTACTTC
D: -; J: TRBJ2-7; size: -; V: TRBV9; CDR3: CASSVGEGYGEQYF; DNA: TGTGCCAGCAGCGTAGGAGAAGGGTACGGCGAGCAGTACTTC
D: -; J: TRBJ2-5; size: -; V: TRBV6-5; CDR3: CASTTEIQETQYF; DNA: TGTGCCAGCACCACCGAGATTCAAGAGACCCAGTACTTC
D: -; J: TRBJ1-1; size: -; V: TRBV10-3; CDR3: CAISKRTRSGTEAFF; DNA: TGTGCCATCAGTAAAAGGACCAGGTCCGGCACTGAAGCTTTCTTT
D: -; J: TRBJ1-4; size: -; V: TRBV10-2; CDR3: CASSDWEKLFF; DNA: TGCGCCAGCAGTGATTGGGAAAAACTGTTTTTT
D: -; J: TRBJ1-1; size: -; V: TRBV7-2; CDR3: CASSLVAGINTEAFF; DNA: TGTGCCAGCAGCTTAGTAGCAGGGATTAACACTGAAGCTTTCTTT
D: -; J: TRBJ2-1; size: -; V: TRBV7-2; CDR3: CASSLLRVGEQFF; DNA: TGTGCCAGCAGCTTACTCAGGGTCGGCGAGCAGTTCTTC
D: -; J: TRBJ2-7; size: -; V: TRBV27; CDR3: CASSLSFRAYEQYF; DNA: TGTGCCAGCAGTTTATCGTTTAGGGCCTACGAGCAGTACTTC
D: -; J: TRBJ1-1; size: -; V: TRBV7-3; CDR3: CASSLGQGRPVPEAFF; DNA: TGTGCCAGCAGCTTAGGGCAGGGGCGTCCCGTACCTGAAGCTTTCTTT
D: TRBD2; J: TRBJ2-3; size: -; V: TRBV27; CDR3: CASTGTSGSPVRTDTQYF; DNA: TGTGCCAGTACCGGGACTAGCGGGAGCCCGGTGAGAACAGATACGCAGTATTTT
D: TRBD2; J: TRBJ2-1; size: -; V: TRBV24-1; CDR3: CATSDLPAPGLAGDLRVRQFF; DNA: TGTGCCACCAGTGATTTGCCGGCTCCGGGACTAGCGGGAGATCTTCGGGTTCGGCAGTTCTTC
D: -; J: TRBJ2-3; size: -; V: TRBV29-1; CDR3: CSADQGNTDTQYF; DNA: TGCAGCGCAGACCAGGGGAACACAGATACGCAGTATTTT
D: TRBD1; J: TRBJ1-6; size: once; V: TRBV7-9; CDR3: CASSFLGRGLSPLHF; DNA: TGTGCCAGCAGCTTCCTCGGCAGGGGGCTGTCACCCCTCCACTTT
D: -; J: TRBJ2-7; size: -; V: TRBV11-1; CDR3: CASSLGWSYEQYF; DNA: TGTGCCAGCAGCTTAGGTTGGAGCTACGAGCAGTACTTC
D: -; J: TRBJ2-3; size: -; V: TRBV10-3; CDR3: CAISEAPFKTGEGTDTQYF; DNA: TGTGCCATCAGTGAAGCCCCCTTTAAAACAGGGGAGGGCACAGATACGCAGTATTTT
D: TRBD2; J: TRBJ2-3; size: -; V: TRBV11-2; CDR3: CASSVPGTSGRARDTQYF; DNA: TGTGCCAGCAGCGTACCCGGGACTAGCGGGAGGGCTAGGGATACGCAGTATTTT
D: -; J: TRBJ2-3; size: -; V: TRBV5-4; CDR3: CASTLRGTDTQYF; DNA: TGTGCCAGCACCTTAAGAGGCACAGATACGCAGTATTTT
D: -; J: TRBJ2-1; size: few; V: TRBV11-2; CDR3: CASSFLDNEQFF; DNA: TGTGCCAGCAGCTTTCTAGATAATGAGCAGTTCTTC
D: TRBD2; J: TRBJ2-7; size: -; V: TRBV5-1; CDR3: CASSLDSSGSSYEQYF; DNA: TGCGCCAGCAGCTTGGATTCTAGCGGCAGCTCCTACGAGCAGTACTTC
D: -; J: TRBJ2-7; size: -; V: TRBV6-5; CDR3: CASGRSYEQYF; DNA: TGTGCCAGCGGGAGGTCCTACGAGCAGTACTTC
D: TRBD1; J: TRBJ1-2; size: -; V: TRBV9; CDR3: CASSPAGTANYGYTF; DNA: TGTGCCAGCAGCCCAGCTGGGACAGCCAACTATGGCTACACCTTC
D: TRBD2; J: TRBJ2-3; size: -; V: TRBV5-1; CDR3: CASSSGLAVTSTDTQYF; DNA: TGCGCCAGCAGCTCCGGACTAGCGGTTACTAGCACAGATACGCAGTATTTT